Below are 13 T cell receptor beta chains sequenced from a single sample in a study of T cells after yellow fever vaccination. Via MiXCR, TCRdb re-called the 5' RACE reads, giving one row per CDR3 protein. Of hundreds of thousands of distinct CDR3 sequences in the sample, about 14% were seen once. Material: PBMCs, obtained on the day of the yellow fever booster vaccination. Receptors originate from a man aged 25-40 years who received the YFV17D yellow fever vaccine.

The chain joins TRBV6-1 to TRBJ1-1, with D unresolved. V was cut by 2 bases and J by 0 bases, with 10 bases left in between. Germline V gives CDR1 MNHNS, CDR2 SASEGT. The CDR3 runs to 15 residues. The DNA for the CDR3 is TGTGCCAGCAGTGAATCTGGCCTCATGAACACTGAAGCTTTCTTT. This translates into CASSESGLMNTEAFF.

This rearrangement joins TRBV6-2 or TRBV6-3 to TRBJ2-3; the D is unclear. The germline gives CDR1 MNHEY, CDR2 SVGEGT. CDR3 length: 12 residues. V was cut by 2 bases and J by 5 bases, with 5 bases left in between. CDR3 bases: TGTGCCAGCAGTTACCCGCTAGATACGCAGTATTTT. This gives the protein CASSYPLDTQYF.

The chain has TRBV12-3 or TRBV12-4 and TRBJ1-6; 7 bases map to TRBD1. This CDR3 spans 17 amino acids. Unmatched junction bases numbered 13, after V lost 6 bases and J lost 5 bases. The CDR3 coding sequence is TGTGCCAGCAGACGTACTGAGGGGGCAGTAGATAATTCACCCCTCCACTTT. Protein product: CASRRTEGAVDNSPLHF.

This chain connects TRBV5-1 to TRBJ1-2; D is unclear. Trimming stripped 6 bases from V and 2 bases from J, with 11 bases between. This CDR3 is 13 amino acids long. Germline V gives CDR1 SGHRS, CDR2 YFSETQ. CDR3 sequence (DNA): TGCGCCAGCACCCGGGGAATAAACTATGGCTACACCTTC. Translating gives CASTRGINYGYTF.

This clonotype was counted between two and nine times. The chain uses TRBV5-1 and TRBJ2-5, with D unclear. Germline V gene lookup returns CDR1 SGHRS and CDR2 YFSETQ. The CDR3 spans 12 residues. Between the trimmed V and J ends, which lost 4 bases and 5 bases, there was a span of 9 bases. The CDR3: CASSETSETQYF. The CDR3 bases are TGCGCCAGCAGCGAGACGTCGGAGACCCAGTACTTC.

V usage is TRBV20-1 and J usage is TRBJ2-7; 8 bases align to TRBD1. Germline V gene sequence: CDR1 DFQATT, CDR2 SNEGSKA (reference sequence). This CDR3 has 14 amino acids. J was trimmed by 7 bases and V by 2 bases; bases with no gene match: 10. In nucleotides, the CDR3 is TGCAGTGCTAGACCGGACAGGGTGGGCAGGGAGCAGTACTTC. Residues: CSARPDRVGREQYF.

This chain connects TRBV4-1 to TRBJ2-7, with a possible D match to TRBD1 (6 bases). The CDR3 extends over 13 amino acids. V was pared by 2 bases and J by 4 bases, with 9 bases between. In germline, CDR1 is MGHRA, CDR2 YSYEKL. CDR3 sequence: CASSQNTGYEQYF. The DNA of the CDR3 is TGCGCCAGCAGCCAAAATACAGGGTACGAGCAGTACTTC.

The chain carries TRBV5-5 and TRBJ1-1; D remains ambiguous. Trimming left V 0 bases short and J 4 bases short, with 7 bases between. Germline assignment: CDR1 SGHKS and CDR2 YYEKEE (reference sequence). This CDR3 has 13 amino acids. The CDR3, as DNA: TGTGCCAGCAGCTTGGTTCCGGCCACTGAAGCTTTCTTT. Its translation: CASSLVPATEAFF.

This clonotype was seen more than once but under ten times. The chain joins TRBV2 to TRBJ1-2, with D possibly being TRBD1 (6 bases). The CDR3 is 14 amino acids. Trimming shortened V by 4 bases and J by 8 bases, and 17 bases separated the two germline ends. Germline CDR1 and CDR2: SNHLY and FYNNEI. The CDR3 bases are TGTGCCAGCAGTGGGGCCTTAGGGGGGTACGGCTACACCTTC. Translation gives CASSGALGGYGYTF.

The chain joins TRBV7-6 to TRBJ2-7; 10 nucleotides agree with TRBD2. The ends lost 6 bases at V and 1 base at J; junction bases unmatched: 9. In germline, CDR1 is SGHVS, CDR2 FNYEAQ. This CDR3 is 16 amino acids long. This chain's CDR3 is CASRGASGSGSYEQYF. CDR3 in DNA: TGTGCCAGCAGAGGGGCTAGCGGGAGCGGGTCCTACGAGCAGTACTTC.

This clonotype was found a few times. In DNA form, the CDR3 reads TGTGCCAGCAGCCAACACCCCCGACTAGCGGAGGGAGATACGCAGTATTTT. It is translated as CASSQHPRLAEGDTQYF. The gene calls are TRBV4-2 and TRBJ2-3; 9 nucleotides align to TRBD2. Losses at the gene ends were 2 bases for V and 5 bases for J; bases not matched to a gene: 11. Germline CDR1 and CDR2: LGHNA and YNFKEQ. The CDR3 loop spans 17 amino acids.

At least ten counts were recorded for this clonotype. This sequence joins TRBV6-1 and TRBJ2-7; 7 bases align to TRBD1. Per germline, CDR1 MNHNS and CDR2 SASEGT. With V trimmed by 5 bases and J by 4 bases, 8 bases remained unmatched. The CDR3 consists of 14 residues. CDR3 region: CASSPGTAVYEQYF. CDR3 sequence (DNA): TGTGCCAGCAGTCCCGGGACAGCGGTATACGAGCAGTACTTC.

This clonotype was observed once. The chain has TRBV27 and TRBJ1-6; D may be TRBD1 (6 bases). The V and J ends lost 5 bases and 6 bases respectively, with 17 bases between them. The CDR3 extends over 16 amino acids. From germline, CDR1 is MNHEY and CDR2 SMNVEV (reference sequence). CDR3 DNA sequence: TGTGCCAGCAGTCCCCTAATGGGGGGCGGTAATTCACCCCTCCACTTT. This translates into CASSPLMGGGNSPLHF.